This T cell receptor (beta chain) was sequenced for a study of T cell responses to AZD1222 COVID-19 vaccine. Study outcomes and limitations: Females made up more of the donors, who were largely white British, and clonal diversity may have come out too low. Regions 160-218 and 743-854 dominated among vaccine-associated CD4 TCRs spanning spike. Epitopes outside B.1.351 and B.1.1.7 mutated regions reportedly drew nearly half of spike TCRs.

Regarding this clone: The antigen is unknown.

CDR3 length: 15 residues. Trimming pared 5 bases from V and 0 bases from J, leaving 11 bases between. Germline V gene data show CDR1 as MNHEY and CDR2 as SVGAGI. This table comes from immunoSEQ multiplex PCR, and its TCRdb copy is limited to in-frame clones, with some not included. The repertoire includes about 150,000 clones, roughly nine tenths of them detected once, and under 7% sits in the top ten. The sample consisted of peripheral blood, taken on day 0 of MenACWY control vaccination. This TCR was recovered from an adult in good health. The chain carries TRBV6-5 and TRBJ1-5; D is undetermined. The CDR3 spells CASSPLGVSNQPQHF. CDR3 sequence (DNA): TGTGCCAGCAGTCCCCTCGGGGTTAGCAATCAGCCCCAGCATTTT.